The source of this TCR beta chain is a study of T cell responses to AZD1222 COVID-19 vaccine. The study, taken as a whole, reports: Repertoires in all cases were sampled only once the peak T cell response had passed. Vaccine-associated CD4 TCRs spanned spike, dominant at 160-218 and 743-854. Clonal diversity was possibly underestimated, and white British individuals and females predominated among donors. Baseline antibody screening turned up just a handful of seropositive AZD1222 recipients.

Sequenced by immunoSEQ multiplex PCR; TCRdb stores in-frame clones only, minus some. The sample has some 150,000 clones, 70% to 90% seen once. V lost 6 bases and J 4 bases, leaving 12 bases between the germline ends. The CDR3 sequence is 13 residues long. About this clone: The target antigen is unknown.

This sequence was found in an adult who received the AZD1222 COVID-19 vaccine. J is TRBJ1-1 and V is TRBV12-3 or TRBV12-4; weak D call: TRBD1 (5 bases). Specimen: peripheral blood, collected 28 days after the second AZD1222 dose. CDR3 amino acids: CASRRQPGTEAFF. The DNA for the CDR3 is TGTGCCAGCAGAAGACAGCCTGGCACTGAAGCTTTCTTT.